This T cell receptor beta chain is from a study of cytomegalovirus exposure and HLA in healthy donors (dated by TCRdb to 2016 to 2017). For context, the study as a whole: An earlier analysis of approximately 640 of the donors reported 250 to 350 Gb of sequence data and 120 million or so unique TCR beta sequences from approximately 180 million T cells. Around 320 gigabases of sequencing data and 80 million or so unique TCR sequences were included in an early release covering roughly 700 HLA-typed donors. The genetic ancestry cluster associated with self-reported Caucasian donors included 65% to 90% of the roughly 360 genotyped donors. The study aimed to test whether signatures of past pathogen exposure could be identified by cataloging public T cell receptors. Using immunosequencing, the study profiled T cell repertoires from approximately 700 subjects and related those repertoires to cytomegalovirus serostatus. Besides the first cohort of approximately 710 subjects, a separate validation cohort made up of roughly 130 different subjects was used. To predict cytomegalovirus infection status, the study combined high-throughput TCR immunosequencing, statistical association of individual TCRs with disease status, and machine learning. A later analysis re-analyzed previously published TCR beta repertoires from 666 donors and added high-resolution HLA genotyping to study TCR occurrence patterns. The later analysis used no new phenotypic data to find candidate immune exposures, relying instead on TCR beta sequences and their occurrence across donors. In an earlier analysis of over 550 of the donors, high-throughput TCR beta sequencing was used to judge whether each TCR beta V gene segment behaved as functional or pseudogenic. Donor age, sex, ethnicity and CMV serostatus were compiled together with the repertoire data. A later genetic analysis took genome-wide SNP genotypes for about three fifths of the roughly 670 donors and used that subset as a discovery cohort. Every discovery cohort repertoire had been produced on one sequencing platform. Both class I and class II loci were covered by HLA typing, at four-digit resolution. Typing coverage differed by locus: A, B, C, DRB1 and DQB1 were typed in about 620-630 donors, DQA1 in 522, DPA1 in around 580, and DPB1 in 450 to 490. Roughly 5 DR-DQ haplotypes were treated as single units for association and clustering because of strong linkage in the cohort. Among 300 to 500 genotyped donors of the cohort, an average of approximately 200,000 unique TCR beta nucleotide sequences was sequenced per donor, of which roughly 18% were non-productive. What the authors observed across the whole study: In both the original and validation cohorts, the classifier was reported to diagnose cytomegalovirus status with high specificity and sensitivity. Linkage disequilibrium might explain the correlated functional status among segregating V segments, but an unknown experimental factor could not be ruled out. Because counts were too low, roughly 18 rarely observed V segments, including chromosome 9 orphons, were left out of the earlier analysis of 500 to 750 of the donors. Roughly uniform sequencing depth across donors was assumed in presence/absence analyses, although this assumption may not hold. In a later analysis, HLA-associated TCR beta chains showed more clonal expansion and lower generation probabilities than non-associated chains that were equally common. V-gene and J-gene trimming of TCR beta chains was associated with a missense DCLRE1C variant in a later genetic analysis, and the association was replicated in an independent cohort. In a later genetic analysis, fewer N-insertions in productive TCRs were reported among donors in an Asian-associated ancestry cluster than the approximately 630-donor mean. According to a later analysis, parvovirus B19, influenza, CMV and Epstein-Barr virus appeared linked to several top co-occurrence clusters. In a later analysis, most CMV-associated TCR beta chains were found to appear HLA-restricted, with HLA associations seemingly driven largely by CMV exposure. A further reported finding was that TCR beta sequences accurately predicted the HLA-A and HLA-B alleles for most subjects in the first cohort. A total of some 180 TCR beta chains were listed by the study as associated with cytomegalovirus. Most TCR sequences were seen in very few donors, while some public TCRs were found in many individuals. The only immune exposure information available for the cohort was CMV serostatus. Because HLA typing was unavailable for some donors at each locus, only the typed subset was used in association tests. Because the 87-base-pair reads could not distinguish some IMGT-functional V segments, including TRBV6-2 and TRBV6-3, those segments were excluded. According to a later analysis, TCR association rates differed among HLA loci, with DRB1 alleles showing the most associated TCRs and HLA-C alleles showing the fewest. Broadly in line with IMGT annotations, most TCR beta V segments showed up in productive rearrangements about 87% or about 30% of the time in an earlier analysis of several hundred of the donors. At a false discovery rate of 0.05, a later analysis linked around 17,000 TCR beta sequences to specific HLA alleles. A cluster of highly shared sequence variants was judged likely to be a technical artifact of the sequencing pipeline. According to the authors, the approach could potentially be generalized to other disease states and immunological phenotypes. A few of the identified cytomegalovirus-associated TCR beta chains were confirmed in vitro to be specific for cytomegalovirus antigens. Strong co-occurrence of HLA alleles, especially DR and DQ, made assigning TCR associations to individual alleles difficult. In this cohort, only TCR beta chains were sequenced, and detectable features were limited by the absence of alpha or paired-chain data.

Library prep was done by the immunoSEQ multiplex PCR assay. For the multiplex PCR, a mixture combining 60 forward primers for TCR Vbeta segments and 13 reverse primers for TCR Jbeta segments was used. A multiplex PCR assay on genomic DNA amplified the CDR3 region of rearranged TCR beta genes. The amplified TCR beta libraries were sequenced on the Illumina HiSeq System as 87-base-pair reads. The study's processing was this. In a later analysis, roughly 80 million unique TCR beta chains were counted across the 650 to 700 repertoires, and roughly 10 million of these chains were shared by at least two donors. A nearest-neighbor algorithm error-corrected the raw reads and collapsed the reads into unique sequences, merging closely related sequences to remove PCR and sequencing errors. CDR3 sequences were aligned to IMGT reference sequences to assign V, D and J gene segments. For a sequence to be retained, a match of at least six nucleotides to both a V gene segment and a J gene segment was required. A rearrangement counted as productive if the CDR3 had no stop codons and remained in frame with V and J, and every other rearrangement counted as non-productive. Following IMGT convention, CDR3 was defined as the stretch from the second conserved V-encoded cysteine up to the conserved J-encoded phenylalanine. The earlier analysis of fewer than 700 of the donors excluded sequences that lacked an unambiguous match to a single V gene segment. An earlier analysis of several hundred of the donors called V segments functional above 56.7% productive rearrangements and segregating when the between-donor standard deviation exceeded 5%. A statistical classification framework was built for diagnosing cytomegalovirus status from the catalog of TCR beta chain sequences. V and J gene assignment, in a later analysis, came from comparing TCR nucleotide sequences with IMGT/GENE-DB human TR gene sequences. Using the TCRdist pipeline, a later analysis assigned CDR3 sequences along with most-parsimonious VDJ recombination scenarios. In a later analysis, each TCR beta chain was defined by its CDR3 amino acid sequence together with its V-gene family, and reads lacking a unique V-gene family were excluded. As a way to deal with suspected cross-contamination and a sequencing artifact, a later analysis dropped approximately 570 nucleotide sequences that were highly shared and had low generation probability. For each public chain, a later analysis derived a clonal expansion index from normalized ranks of inferred template counts within each repertoire. Generation probabilities in a later analysis came from a VDJ recombination model fitted to out-of-frame rearrangements, and those results were checked against IGoR. Hypergeometric tests were used in a later analysis to score TCR-TCR, TCR-HLA and TCR-CMV co-occurrence, with a repertoire-size bias correction applied to the TCR pairs. In a later analysis, false discovery rates were estimated by permuting HLA or CMV assignments 20 times. In a later analysis, co-occurring TCRs were grouped with DBSCAN, and TCRdist sequence similarity was added when clustering was performed within HLA-allele-positive subsets. For co-occurrence clustering, repertoires with fewer than 30,000 or more than 120,000 public chains were excluded, along with several repertoires with anomalous nucleotide sharing. TCRdb took over this immuneACCESS table, retaining in-frame rearrangements with V and J assigned. Such tables are incomplete; in checked studies, under half of the missing clones stem from an unresolved V gene, and the remainder is unexplained. The V and J calls and clone size were taken over from that table, and D and trimming were inferred from the DNA. Present in this sample are 55,000 to 70,000 clones, 80% of which were seen just once. The ten top clones hold 3.9% of the sample.

The cohort comprised 710 or so healthy bone marrow donors. All cohort members were sampled while nominally healthy, although unrecorded immune exposures were likely present. The donor was CMV seronegative and was included in the group of a few hundred seronegative cohort members. Every donor gave a peripheral blood sample, and the peripheral blood mononuclear cells from that sample were used for TCR beta sequencing. Genomic DNA was extracted from the blood cell samples with the Qiagen DNeasy Blood Extraction Kit. With respect to this clone: Which antigen it targets is not known. Base qualities were left out, and no much larger clone turns up one base away.

Spanning cysteine to phenylalanine, the CDR3 consists of 18 amino acids. Solely the CDR3 DNA is kept, with 54 bases framed from the first base. The germline V gene sets CDR1 to MDHEN and CDR2 to SYDVKM. After removal of 1 base from V and 0 bases from J, the junction retains 12 bases not matched to a gene. This TCR came from a woman aged 35 to 49 in good health and CMV-seronegative. Sequencing was done on a sample of PBMCs. The chain joins TRBV28 to TRBJ2-7; TRBD1 aligns with 7 central bases. The nucleotides are TGTGCCAGCAGTTTATCCCCTTTCTTGGGGACAGCCTCCTACGAGCAGTACTTC. Translated, this is CASSLSPFLGTASYEQYF.